Detailed here is one T cell receptor beta chain. The data were taken from a study of blood T cell repertoires in COVID-19. Background on the study: Collection of acute and convalescent COVID-19 samples took place in the United States, Italy and Spain. The cDNA or gDNA used as material had been derived from T cells, B-cell-depleted T cells, or PBMCs.

As processed by the authors: Reference gene primer amplification gave nucleated cell count estimates. The repertoire was sequenced with immunoSEQ multiplex PCR; TCRdb's copy has only in-frame clones and lacks some. The V and J calls and the clone size are those of that table, but D and trimming were determined from the DNA. This sample has about 75,000 clones; roughly 88% occur once, and the top ten carry around 24%. J lost 0 bases, V lost 4 bases, and 8 bases had no gene match. Germline CDR1 is SGDLS and CDR2 is YYNGEE. The CDR3 has 17 residues. This sequence was found in a woman in her fifties or sixties with acute or convalescent COVID-19. The sample taken for sequencing was peripheral blood. V usage is TRBV9 and J usage is TRBJ1-4, with TRBD1 identical over 8 bases. CDR3 DNA: TGTGCCAGCAGCCCCTCGGACAGGGTTGCAACTAATGAAAAACTGTTTTTT. It is translated as CASSPSDRVATNEKLFF.